What follows is one T cell receptor beta chain and its context. V was clipped by 0 bases and J by 5 bases, with 7 bases between them. The CDR3 runs 13 residues. Germline loops: CDR1 DFQATT, CDR2 SNEGSKA (reference sequence). Each multiple sclerosis control was a treatment-naive patient with relapsing-remitting disease that was either stable or active. After extraction with the RNeasy kit, about 0.5 to 1 ug of the RNA was reverse transcribed using random hexamers. Amplification of TCR beta CDR3 across 54 Vbeta and 13 Jbeta was performed with immunoSEQ multiplex PCR. TCRdb analysed the immunoSEQ multiplex PCR reads with MiXCR anew, one entry per CDR3 protein. The table lists about 150,000 distinct CDR3 sequences, about 95% of them singletons. This sample was taken from a study of CD8 T cells in Susac syndrome.

The sequenced sample consisted of CD8+ T cells from PBMCs. The chain has TRBV20-1 and TRBJ2-2; D call uncertain. This clonotype was obtained from a human donor with multiple sclerosis. CDR3 DNA sequence: TGCAGTGCTAGAGATATCCGGACCGGGGAGCTGTTTTTT. Translating it yields CSARDIRTGELFF.